These 5 T cell receptor beta chains were all obtained from the same sample, sequenced in a study of T cell clusters in autoimmune cytopenias. TRB was amplified by touch-down multiplex PCR, primer pools A and B combined. Each CDR3 protein gets one entry in TCRdb, which reprocessed the multiplex PCR reads and gives no DNA. Its table lists roughly 5,100 distinct CDR3 sequences. Each sample's input was roughly 230 ng genomic DNA, 35,000 to 40,000 genome equivalents. These sequences were also reported in another study, on T cell repertoires in aging, cancer and after chemotherapy.

Sequenced sample: peripheral blood. These receptors came from a human donor in good health.

Its frequency marks this clonotype as medium-sized. The chain uses TRBV10-3 and TRBJ1-2; without DNA, the TCRdb call of TRBD1 cannot be checked. Germline CDR1 ENHRY, CDR2 SYGVKD. The CDR3 extends over 15 amino acids. This CDR3 is CAISDQDKANYGYTF.

The chain links TRBV5-4 to TRBJ2-7; lacking DNA, the TRBD2 call made by TCRdb goes unchecked. In germline, CDR1 is SGHNT, CDR2 YYREEE (reference sequence). The CDR3 has 16 residues. The CDR3 region is CASSSRSGLVNYEQYF.

J is TRBJ1-1 and V is TRBV30. The V gene's germline CDR1 is GTSNPN and CDR2 SVGIG (reference sequence). The CDR3 runs 12 residues. CDR3: CAWSWGNTEAFF.

This clonotype is classed as medium-sized by frequency. The chain couples TRBV19 to TRBJ2-1. Looked up from germline, CDR1 is LNHDA and CDR2 is SQIVND (reference sequence). The length of the CDR3 is 16 residues. The CDR3 here is CASSISGNRQPVRQFF.

Measured by frequency, this clonotype is medium-sized. This rearrangement joins TRBV19 to TRBJ1-6; TCRdb's assignment of TRBD1 cannot be checked, as there is no DNA. This CDR3 contains 14 residues. CDR1 LNHDA and CDR2 SQIVND come from the germline V gene (reference sequence). This CDR3 reads CASSDRGLDSPLHF.